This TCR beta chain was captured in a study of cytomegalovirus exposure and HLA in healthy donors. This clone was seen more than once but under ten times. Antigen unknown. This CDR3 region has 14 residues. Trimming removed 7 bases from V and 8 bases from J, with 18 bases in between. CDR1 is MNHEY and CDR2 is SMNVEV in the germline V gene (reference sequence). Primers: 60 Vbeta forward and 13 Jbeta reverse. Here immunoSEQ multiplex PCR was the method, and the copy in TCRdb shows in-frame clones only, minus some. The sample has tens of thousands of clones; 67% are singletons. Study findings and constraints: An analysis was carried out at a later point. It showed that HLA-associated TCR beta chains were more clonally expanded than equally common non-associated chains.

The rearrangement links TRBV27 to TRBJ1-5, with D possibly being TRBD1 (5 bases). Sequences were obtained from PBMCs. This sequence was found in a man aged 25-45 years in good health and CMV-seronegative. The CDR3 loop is CASMVHRGGEPQHF. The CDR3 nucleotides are TGTGCCAGCATGGTACACCGGGGGGGGGAGCCCCAGCATTTT.